A single sample is the source of the 14 T cell receptor beta chains below, sequenced in a study of glioma-infiltrating T cells. Using RNA template, CDR3s of TCR alpha and beta were amplified with iRepertoire arm-PCR. TCRdb reanalysed the multiplex PCR reads using MiXCR and keeps one entry per CDR3 protein. Of around 190,000 distinct CDR3 sequences in the sample, 32% are singletons; the top ten hold 20% to 25%. The specimen was glioma tissue, nonneoplastic brain tissue, or PBMCs (not recorded which). These receptors originate from a human donor with low-grade glioma or glioblastoma, undergoing nonglioma brain surgery, or in good health (not recorded which).

This chain links TRBV25-1 with TRBJ1-4, with 7 bases that match TRBD1. In germline, CDR1 is MGHDK, CDR2 SYGVNS. The J segment lost 4 bases and the V segment lost 2 bases, leaving 4 bases of the junction unmatched. The CDR3 loop spans 15 amino acids. In DNA form, the CDR3 reads TGTGCCAGCAGTGAAGCGACAGGGTATAATGAAAAACTGTTTTTT. As protein: CASSEATGYNEKLFF. The complete variable domain, with remaining parts taken from reference TRBV25-1 and TRBJ1-4, reads EADIYQTPRYLVIGTGKKITLECSQTMGHDKMYWYQQDPGMELHLIHYSYGVNSTEKGDLSSESTVSRIRTEHFPLTLESARPSHTSQYLCASSEATGYNEKLFFGSGTQLSVL.

This clonotype has ten or more counts. The V and J genes are TRBV7-2 and TRBJ1-2; TRBD1 agrees at 8 bases. Germline V gene lookup returns CDR1 SGHTA and CDR2 FQGNSA. This CDR3 has 14 residues. The junction had 10 bases not matched to a gene; V was cut back by 5 bases and J by 8 bases. For the CDR3, the DNA is TGTGCCAGCAGCCCCGCAGGGGGCGCAGGGGGCTACACCTTC. It codes for CASSPAGGAGGYTF.

About this clonotype itself: A much larger clone sits a single nucleotide away, making a read error possible. The V call is TRBV19, the J call TRBJ1-5, with D possibly matching TRBD1 (6 bases). Germline CDR1 and CDR2: LNHDA and SQIVND (reference sequence). The CDR3 sequence is 18 residues long. CDR3 residues: CAISMGVRDTYSNQPQHF. In nucleotides, the CDR3 is TGTGCCATTAGTATGGGAGTCCGGGACACCTATAGCAATCAGCCCCAGCATTTT.

A word on this clonotype: One base away lies a much larger clone, so this may be a sequencing read error. J is TRBJ2-7 and V is TRBV3-1; D unclear. The CDR3 is made up of 14 amino acids. Trimming left V 0 bases short and J 3 bases short, with 9 bases between. CDR1 is LGHDT and CDR2 is YNNKEL in the germline V gene (reference sequence). Here the CDR3 DNA reads TGTGCCAGCAGCCAAGATCTAAAGGTCTACGAGCAGTACTTC. Encoded protein: CASSQDLKVYEQYF.

In its sample, this clonotype was seen many times. The chain uses TRBV20-1 and TRBJ2-6; D is ambiguous. CDR1 and CDR2 from the germline V gene are DFQATT and SNEGSKA (reference sequence). Trimming removed 6 bases from V and 3 bases from J, with 3 bases in between. The CDR3 is 11 residues long. The CDR3 loop reads CSADGANVLTF. DNA for the CDR3: TGCAGTGCGGATGGGGCCAACGTCCTGACTTTC.

The table lists this clonotype with a few counts. This CDR3 reads CASSLRGSSDDRYGYTF. The CDR3 DNA sequence: TGTGCCAGTTCGTTGAGGGGATCCTCCGACGACCGTTATGGCTACACCTTC. The chain carries TRBV19 and TRBJ1-2; TRBD1 might be the D (5 bases). V was clipped by 8 bases and J by 5 bases, with 27 bases between them. The CDR3 has 17 amino acids. Germline-derived CDR1 and CDR2 are LNHDA and SQIVND (reference sequence).

This clonotype was counted many times. The J gene is TRBJ2-1, the V gene TRBV6-1; D is unclear. Germline CDR1 reads MNHNS; CDR2 reads SASEGT. This CDR3 spans 14 amino acids. V shed 6 bases and J shed 0 bases, with 9 bases lying between them. CDR3 coding DNA: TGTGCCAGCAGATACGGTAGCTCCTACAATGAGCAGTTCTTC. Its protein product is CASRYGSSYNEQFF.

As for this clonotype: An end of the junction does not agree with germline; a read error may underlie this. The rearrangement uses TRBV4-1 and TRBJ2-1; tentatively, D is TRBD1 (6 bases). This CDR3 has 16 amino acids. From germline, CDR1 is MGHRA and CDR2 YSYEKL. CDR3 amino acids: CASSQDETGSHNEQFF. The CDR3 DNA follows: TGCGCCAGCAGCCAAGACGAGACAGGCTCCCACAATGAGCAGTTCTTC.

This clonotype appeared many times. The chain has TRBV18 and TRBJ2-7; D might be TRBD2 (5 bases). This CDR3 region has 14 residues. V lost 3 bases and J lost 2, with 11 bases in between. CDR1 and CDR2 (germline): KGHSH, LQKENI. The CDR3 spells CASSPGSGPYEQYF. CDR3 sequence (DNA): TGTGCCAGCTCACCGGGAAGCGGACCCTACGAGCAGTACTTC.

In its sample, this clonotype was seen once. A much larger clone sits a single nucleotide away, making a read error possible. The rearrangement uses TRBV29-1 and TRBJ1-1, with D unclear. V lost 7 bases, J lost 4 bases, and 16 bases lay in between. Germline CDR1 SQVTM, CDR2 ANQGSEA. The CDR3 totals 13 residues. CDR3 loop: CSALKGWSTEAFF. The CDR3 region has the DNA TGCAGCGCCCTAAAGGGCTGGTCCACTGAAGCTTTCTTT.

V is TRBV19 and J is TRBJ2-6, with D unclear. Germline V gene data show CDR1 as LNHDA and CDR2 as SQIVND (reference sequence). The CDR3 is 14 residues long. Trimming cost V 7 bases and J 3 bases, with 10 bases left between them. CDR3 amino acids: CASTPVSGANVLTF. For the CDR3, the DNA is TGTGCCAGTACCCCCGTTAGTGGGGCCAACGTCCTGACTTTC.

This clonotype was counted at least ten times. This chain links TRBV7-2 with TRBJ2-5; a weak D match, TRBD2 (5 bases). Trimming left V 5 bases short and J 2 bases short, with 12 bases between. The CDR3 length is 14 residues. CDR1 and CDR2 from the germline V gene are SGHTA and FQGNSA. CDR3 nucleotide sequence: TGTGCCAGCAGCCCGCTGGGAGCGCAAGAGACCCAGTACTTC. The encoded protein is CASSPLGAQETQYF.

This clonotype was counted many times. This chain joins TRBV20-1 and TRBJ1-1; D may be TRBD1 (5 bases). Germline V gene data show CDR1 as DFQATT and CDR2 as SNEGSKA (reference sequence). The CDR3 covers 14 residues. Trimming cost V 2 bases and J 2 bases, with 12 bases left between them. The chain's CDR3 is CSARLGAQNTEAFF. The CDR3 DNA reads TGCAGTGCTAGATTAGGGGCACAAAACACTGAAGCTTTCTTT.

This clonotype was seen a handful of times. The V call is TRBV7-6, the J call TRBJ2-2; a possible D gene is TRBD1 (6 bases). The V and J ends lost 6 bases and 5 bases respectively, with 19 bases between them. The germline V gene has CDR1 SGHVS and CDR2 FNYEAQ. This CDR3 comprises 16 residues. CDR3 sequence: CASSTGWELSTGELFF. The DNA of the CDR3 is TGTGCCAGCAGTACAGGGTGGGAATTGTCGACCGGGGAGCTGTTTTTT.